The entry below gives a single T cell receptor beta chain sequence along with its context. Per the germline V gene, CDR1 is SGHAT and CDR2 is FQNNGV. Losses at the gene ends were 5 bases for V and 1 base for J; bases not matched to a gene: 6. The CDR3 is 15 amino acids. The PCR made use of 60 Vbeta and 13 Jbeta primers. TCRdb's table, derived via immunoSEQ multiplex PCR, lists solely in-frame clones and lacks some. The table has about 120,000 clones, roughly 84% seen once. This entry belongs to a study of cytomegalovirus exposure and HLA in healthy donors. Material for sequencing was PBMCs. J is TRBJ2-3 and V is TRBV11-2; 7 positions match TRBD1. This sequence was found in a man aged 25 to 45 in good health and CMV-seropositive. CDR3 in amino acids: CASSPGTARTDTQYF. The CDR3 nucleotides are TGTGCCAGCAGCCCAGGGACAGCCCGCACAGATACGCAGTATTTT.